This passage covers 23 T cell receptor beta chains from one sample sequenced in a study of vaccination effects on CD4 cells after COVID-19. Following culture for ten to eleven days, CD4+ T cells were isolated. The data were produced by immunoSEQ multiplex PCR, yet TCRdb's version contains in-frame clones alone and is incomplete. The data contain approximately 37,000 clones, roughly 82% of them singletons. No antigen is known for these receptors. The sequencing here drew on CD4+ T cells from PBMCs cultured without peptide, taken before COVID-19 vaccination. These TCRs come from a human donor who received a COVID-19 vaccine.

This sequence joins TRBV6-5 and TRBJ1-3; no firm D call. CDR1 and CDR2 (germline): MNHEY, SVGAGI. Trimming removed 6 bases at V and 0 bases at J, with 6 bases between. The CDR3 totals 13 residues. CDR3 protein: CASRGPSGNTIYF. The CDR3 nucleotides read TGTGCCAGCAGGGGCCCCTCTGGAAACACCATATATTTT.

The CDR3 protein is CSVDRGGSTEAFF. The CDR3 coding sequence is TGCAGCGTGGACAGGGGGGGGAGTACTGAAGCTTTCTTT. The chain employs TRBV29-1 and TRBJ1-1; TRBD1 aligns across 10 bases. With V trimmed by 6 bases and J by 5 bases, 6 bases remained unmatched. CDR3 size: 13 residues. Looked up from germline, CDR1 is SQVTM and CDR2 is ANQGSEA.

There are a few counts of this clone. The J gene is TRBJ2-1, the V gene TRBV5-5, with D perhaps matching TRBD2 (7 bases). Germline loops: CDR1 SGHKS, CDR2 YYEKEE (reference sequence). This CDR3 is built from 14 residues. The V and J ends lost 3 bases and 9 bases respectively, with 16 bases between them. CDR3 nucleotide sequence: TGTGCCAGCAGCTCACTCGGGGGGCCCCTTGAGCAGTTCTTC. It translates to CASSSLGGPLEQFF.

The rearrangement uses TRBV27 and TRBJ1-6; no reliable D call. CDR1 and CDR2 (germline): MNHEY, SMNVEV (reference sequence). The V gene lost 3 bases and the J gene lost 9 bases, with 15 bases spanning the gap. There are 15 residues in the CDR3. CDR3 loop: CASSLEGLRGSPLHF. DNA for the CDR3: TGTGCCAGCAGTTTGGAGGGTCTCCGAGGTTCACCCCTCCACTTT.

In nucleotides, the CDR3 is TGTGCCAGCAGTGAAGCGGGCATCTCCTACGAGCAGTACGTC. Translated: CASSEAGISYEQYV. The V gene is TRBV6-1, the J gene TRBJ2-7; D ambiguous. V lost 0 bases to trimming and J lost 0 bases, with 6 bases between them. The CDR3 runs 14 residues. Germline assignment: CDR1 MNHNS and CDR2 SASEGT.

The CDR3 reads CASSPTGYFSQLETQYF. The CDR3 DNA reads as TGTGCCAGCTCACCGACGGGCTACTTCTCGCAGCTAGAGACCCAGTACTTC. V usage is TRBV18 and J usage is TRBJ2-5, with D hard to call. The V end lost 3 bases, the J end lost 4 bases, and 21 bases lay between the germline ends. From germline, CDR1 is KGHSH and CDR2 LQKENI. This CDR3 is built from 17 residues.

The genes are TRBV6-5 and TRBJ1-5; tentatively, D is TRBD1 (5 bases). Per germline, CDR1 MNHEY and CDR2 SVGAGI. This CDR3 has 15 residues. The ends were cut back, 6 bases at V and 1 base at J, with 13 bases in the middle. Here the CDR3 reads CASRWGITSNQPQHF. The CDR3 nucleotides read TGTGCCAGCAGATGGGGGATTACGAGCAATCAGCCCCAGCATTTT.

The chain couples TRBV11-3 to TRBJ1-1; D is perhaps TRBD1 (5 bases). In germline, CDR1 is SGHNT, CDR2 YENEEA. V was trimmed by 1 base and J by 1 base, leaving 13 bases between them. This CDR3 contains 16 residues. CDR3 coding DNA: TGTGCCAGCAGCTTAGGGGGGGGAGCCCCGAACACTGAAGCTTTCTTT. Its translation: CASSLGGGAPNTEAFF.

The V call is TRBV5-1, the J call TRBJ2-2, with D perhaps assigned TRBD1 or TRBD2 (5 bases each). CDR1 and CDR2 (germline): SGHRS, YFSETQ. This CDR3 spans 15 amino acids. The V gene lost 1 base and the J gene lost 4 bases, with 11 bases spanning the gap. This CDR3 reads CASSLSGTGTGELFF. In nucleotides, the CDR3 is TGCGCCAGCAGCTTGTCAGGGACGGGCACCGGGGAGCTGTTTTTT.

The chain uses TRBV2 and TRBJ1-1, with D hard to call. The germline V gene encodes CDR1 SNHLY and CDR2 FYNNEI. CDR3 length equals 11 residues. V was trimmed by 3 bases and J by 10 bases, leaving 9 bases between them. CDR3: CASSDGGVAFF. The CDR3 DNA follows: TGTGCCAGCAGTGATGGCGGGGTAGCTTTCTTT.

J is TRBJ1-4 and V is TRBV7-9, with 10 bases fitting TRBD1. Germline V CDR1 and CDR2: SEHNR, FQNEAQ (reference sequence). CDR3 length equals 15 residues. V shed 3 bases, J shed 4 bases, and the junction held 2 bases outside the gene matches. CDR3 amino acids: CASSLTGGNNEKLFF. CDR3 bases: TGTGCCAGCAGCTTGACAGGGGGCAATAATGAAAAACTGTTTTTT.

CDR3 nucleotides: TGTGCCAGCTCACCAATGAAGGGATCAGATACGCAGTATTTT. It codes for CASSPMKGSDTQYF. This rearrangement joins TRBV18 to TRBJ2-3; D gene uncertain. Germline assignment: CDR1 KGHSH and CDR2 LQKENI. The V and J ends lost 2 bases and 4 bases respectively, with 10 bases between them. The CDR3 spans 14 residues.

The chain couples TRBV4-1 to TRBJ1-4; possible D gene TRBD1, 6 bases. This CDR3 is 15 amino acids long. Trimming took 1 base from V and 7 from J, leaving 13 bases between them. Germline-derived CDR1 and CDR2 are MGHRA and YSYEKL. The CDR3 here is CASSQARGAGEKLFF. The CDR3 coding sequence is TGCGCCAGCAGCCAAGCCAGGGGAGCCGGTGAAAAACTGTTTTTT.

The chain is built from TRBV7-2 and TRBJ1-2, with no clear D. CDR1 is SGHTA and CDR2 is FQGNSA in the germline V gene. The CDR3 length is 16 residues. V dropped 1 base and J dropped 5 bases, with 17 bases sitting between them. The CDR3 coding sequence is TGTGCCAGCAGCTTAGACAGAGATACAAGGGCTTATGGCTACACCTTC. Translation gives CASSLDRDTRAYGYTF. The complete variable domain, with remaining parts taken from reference TRBV7-2 and TRBJ1-2, reads GAGVSQSPSNKVTEKGKDVELRCDPISGHTALYWYRQSLGQGLEFLIYFQGNSAPDKSGLPSDRFSAERTGGSVSTLTIQRTQQEDSAVYLCASSLDRDTRAYGYTFGSGTRLTVV.

This sequence joins TRBV29-1 and TRBJ1-2; D is unclear. The CDR3 is 9 residues long. Trimming pared 2 bases from V and 11 bases from J, leaving 6 bases between. Germline CDR1 SQVTM, CDR2 ANQGSEA. This chain's CDR3 is CSVERSYTF. The CDR3 region has the DNA TGCAGCGTTGAAAGATCATACACCTTC.

J is TRBJ1-2 and V is TRBV19, with D tentatively TRBD1 (6 bases). The germline CDR1 and CDR2 sequences are LNHDA and SQIVND (reference sequence). This CDR3 is built from 15 residues. Trimming cost V 2 bases and J 4 bases, with 14 bases left between them. The CDR3 is CASSILRGGGYGYTF. The CDR3 DNA sequence: TGTGCCAGTAGTATATTACGCGGGGGCGGCTATGGCTACACCTTC. The complete variable domain, with remaining parts taken from reference TRBV19 and TRBJ1-2, reads DGGITQSPKYLFRKEGQNVTLSCEQNLNHDAMYWYRQDPGQGLRLIYYSQIVNDFQKGDIAEGYSVSREKKESFPLTVTSAQKNPTAFYLCASSILRGGGYGYTFGSGTRLTVV.

This sequence joins TRBV7-3 and TRBJ2-3; 12 bases are shared with TRBD2. Germline V CDR1 and CDR2: SGHTA, FQGTGA. V shed 4 bases and J 2 bases; nucleotides not matched to a gene: 4. This CDR3 comprises 16 residues. Written as DNA, the CDR3 is TGTGCCAGCAGCTCCGGACTAGCGGGACCCACAGATACGCAGTATTTT. Encoded protein: CASSSGLAGPTDTQYF. The full variable domain, completed using reference TRBV7-3 and TRBJ2-3, is GAGVSQTPSNKVTEKGKYVELRCDPISGHTALYWYRQSLGQGPEFLIYFQGTGAADDSGLPNDRFFAVRPEGSVSTLKIQRTERGDSAVYLCASSSGLAGPTDTQYFGPGTRLTVL.

The V call is TRBV29-1, the J call TRBJ2-1; D ambiguous. The V end lost 5 bases, the J end lost 3 bases, and 8 bases lay between the germline ends. The CDR3 covers 12 residues. CDR1 is SQVTM and CDR2 is ANQGSEA in the germline V gene. CDR3 in DNA: TGCAGCGTTTTAGGGAACTACAATGAGCAGTTCTTC. Its protein product is CSVLGNYNEQFF.

The chain is built from TRBV6-4 and TRBJ1-6; the D gene is possibly TRBD1 (6 bases). The CDR3 sequence is 14 residues long. The germline CDR1 and CDR2 sequences are MRHNA and SNTAGT. Trimming took off 3 bases at V and 9 bases at J, with 12 bases between the two ends. CDR3 amino acids: CASSEQGSRSPLHF. The CDR3 DNA reads as TGTGCCAGCAGTGAACAGGGATCTCGTTCACCCCTCCACTTT.

The chain employs TRBV5-1 and TRBJ2-4, with D unresolved. The CDR3 is made up of 14 amino acids. CDR1 is SGHRS and CDR2 is YFSETQ in the germline V gene. V dropped 0 bases and J dropped 0 bases, with 4 bases sitting between them. The CDR3 DNA follows: TGCGCCAGCAGCTTGGCGCTAGCCAAAAACATTCAGTACTTC. It translates to CASSLALAKNIQYF.

The rearrangement uses TRBV3-1 (or the pseudogene TRBV3-2) and TRBJ1-1; 7 positions agree with TRBD1. Germline lookup yields CDR1 LGHDT and CDR2 YNNKEL (reference sequence). V trimming: 4 bases; J trimming: 1 base; junction bases outside the gene matches: 3. The CDR3 spans 14 residues. In nucleotides, the CDR3 is TGTGCCAGCAGCCTGGGACAGAGGAACACTGAAGCTTTCTTT. It translates to CASSLGQRNTEAFF.

V usage is TRBV6-5 and J usage is TRBJ1-3; a weak D match, TRBD1 (6 bases). This CDR3 is built from 14 residues. Germline loops: CDR1 MNHEY, CDR2 SVGAGI. The V gene lost 5 bases and the J gene lost 4 bases, with 12 bases spanning the gap. In nucleotides, the CDR3 is TGTGCCAGCAGTCCAAACAGGGTCGGAAACACCATATATTTT. It codes for CASSPNRVGNTIYF.

The V call is TRBV6-1, the J call TRBJ2-3; D might be TRBD1 (6 bases). The CDR3 totals 20 residues. V was shortened by 0 bases and J by 2 bases, with 24 bases between the two germline ends. From germline, CDR1 is MNHNS and CDR2 SASEGT. The DNA for the CDR3 is TGTGCCAGCAGTGAAGCCCGGAACAGGGCCCTCCTATTTAACACAGATACGCAGTATTTT. It translates to CASSEARNRALLFNTDTQYF.